This T cell receptor beta chain was recorded in a study of blood T cells in healthy people across ages. Combining a sample-barcoded 5' primer with a J-beta primer mix, a second PCR ran for roughly 7 to 11 cycles. Each CDR3 protein is one row after TCRdb ran MiXCR on the 5' RACE reads. The sample carries 700,000 or so distinct CDR3 sequences, around a fifth recorded once. This clonotype was seen just once. Its antigen remains unidentified. CDR3 length: 13 residues. Germline V lookup: CDR1 MNHEY, CDR2 SVGAGI. Peripheral blood was drawn, ten milliliters per donor. Broader study findings: Naive T cell percentage strongly correlated with TCR beta diversity.

The sample taken for sequencing was blood. The receptor was isolated from a man between 70 and 80 years old in good health. This chain joins TRBV6-5 and TRBJ2-1; no firm D call. With the DNA end fitting TRBJ2-5 better, the J assignment may be wrong. This CDR3 is CASSYRVGKTQYF. In DNA form, the CDR3 reads TGTGCCAGCAGTTACAGGGTGGGGAAGACCCAGTACTTC.